The rows below give T cell receptor beta chains drawn from one sample of a study of T-cell memory formation after mild COVID-19. TCRdb re-analysed the 5' RACE reads in MiXCR, keeping a single row per CDR3 protein. The sample lists 400,000 to 500,000 distinct CDR3 sequences; around 20% were seen once. The sample comprised PBMCs or a T cell subset sorted from them (not recorded which). These receptors came from an adult woman who had mild COVID-19 (a few samples of this study predate the infection). Cell type and time point are not known. Each CDR3 is given with its conserved first and last residue.

J | V | CDR3
TRBJ2-1 | TRBV24-1 | CATSDPLPGDDSYNEQFF
TRBJ2-2 | TRBV7-3 | CASSSNFTGELFF
TRBJ2-3 | TRBV7-9 | CASSLPGQGPDTQYF
TRBJ2-3 | TRBV27 | CASSLSWTDTQYF
TRBJ1-1 | TRBV2 | CASSGQGAGNTEAFF
TRBJ2-5 | TRBV20-1 | CSALRAGGAAETQYF
TRBJ2-1 | TRBV19 | CASSIQGAAYNEQFF
TRBJ2-7 | TRBV7-9 | CASSLAGGMTASYEQYF
TRBJ2-3 | TRBV3-1 | CASSPRGAYKDTQYF
TRBJ2-5 | TRBV7-9 | CASSSVRVDLDQETQYF
TRBJ1-1 | TRBV20-1 | CSARSTAGRGRTEAFF
TRBJ2-1 | TRBV7-9 | CASSLVGNGRDEQFF
TRBJ2-1 | TRBV7-2 | CASSLAYISAGGEGYNEQFF
TRBJ1-3 | TRBV6-5 | CASRGSGRGNTIYF
TRBJ1-2 | TRBV6-1 | CASSEAAGGGNYGYTF
TRBJ2-7 | TRBV20-1 | CSWGRTSGLGQYF
TRBJ2-3 | TRBV7-9 | CASSLGLAGGPGTQYF
TRBJ2-1 | TRBV2 | CASSEALWRTSGRSYNEQFF
TRBJ1-4 | TRBV5-1 | CASSPGGRVDEKLFF
TRBJ2-1 | TRBV29-1 | CSVEDRGGPQSEQFF
TRBJ1-1 | TRBV12-3/TRBV12-4 | CASSLITSLNTEAFF
TRBJ1-1 | TRBV4-2 | CASSREVGEAFF
TRBJ2-5 | TRBV15 | CATSRVRAYQETQYF
TRBJ1-3 | TRBV29-1 | CSVEVDPPKSSGNTIYF
TRBJ2-1 | TRBV5-1 | CASSRKLAGALNNEQFF
TRBJ2-1 | TRBV7-3 | CASSHGTGSHNEQFF
TRBJ1-1 | TRBV18 | CASSPNQGNTEAFF
TRBJ2-7 | TRBV6-5 | CASSNFLAGATYEQYF
TRBJ1-1 | TRBV27 | CASSFRRGTEAFF
TRBJ2-3 | TRBV6-5 | CASSYRDTTDTQYF
TRBJ2-5 | TRBV30 | CAWHVFEGDAGTGYF
TRBJ2-2 | TRBV29-1 | CSVTLDTANTGELFF
TRBJ1-3 | TRBV18 | CASSPGGGYSGNTIYF
TRBJ2-1 | TRBV5-1 | CASSMSGQAYNEQFF
TRBJ1-4 | TRBV6-1 | CASKIGGPGEKLFF
TRBJ1-1 | TRBV6-5 | CASSRTENTEAFF
TRBJ1-2 | TRBV27 | CASSSPGQGFYGYTF
TRBJ2-3 | TRBV6-5 | CASSDRGDTQYF
TRBJ2-5 | TRBV3-1 | CASTYGGGKTQYF
TRBJ2-3 | TRBV3-1 | CASSHPRLAGGTDTQYF
TRBJ1-4 | TRBV7-8 | CASSPLNEKLFF
TRBJ2-4 | TRBV6-2/TRBV6-3 | CASSYLYRGAKNIQYF
TRBJ2-1 | TRBV24-1 | CATSDRTSGRSYNEQFF
TRBJ1-3 | TRBV11-1 | CASSLSSASGNTIYF
TRBJ2-7 | TRBV6-2/TRBV6-3 | CASSPQGGTYEQYF
TRBJ2-2 | TRBV7-2 | CASSPTSGIDTGELFF
TRBJ2-7 | TRBV18 | CASSPFQSAYEQYF
TRBJ1-2 | TRBV1 | CTSSQDMQRTNYGYTF
TRBJ2-2 | TRBV7-2 | CASSFGTGATGELFF
TRBJ2-7 | TRBV7-6 | CASAMGQGHIYEQYF
TRBJ2-2 | TRBV2 | CASSSRGSSTGELFF
TRBJ1-2 | TRBV4-3 | CASSPAVGGGPGYTF
TRBJ2-5 | TRBV9 | CASSPSQGYRGETQYF
TRBJ2-2 | TRBV7-3 | CASSSPPTGELFF
TRBJ2-5 | TRBV24-1 | CATSADREETQYF
TRBJ2-5 | TRBV10-3 | CAIRSDRGQETQYF
TRBJ2-5 | TRBV20-1 | CSATPGTGSQETQYF
TRBJ2-2 | TRBV7-3 | CASSFAPRVGTGELFF
TRBJ1-5 | TRBV6-5 | CASSYDQGDNQPQHF
TRBJ2-5 | TRBV9 | CASSLGLSQETQYF